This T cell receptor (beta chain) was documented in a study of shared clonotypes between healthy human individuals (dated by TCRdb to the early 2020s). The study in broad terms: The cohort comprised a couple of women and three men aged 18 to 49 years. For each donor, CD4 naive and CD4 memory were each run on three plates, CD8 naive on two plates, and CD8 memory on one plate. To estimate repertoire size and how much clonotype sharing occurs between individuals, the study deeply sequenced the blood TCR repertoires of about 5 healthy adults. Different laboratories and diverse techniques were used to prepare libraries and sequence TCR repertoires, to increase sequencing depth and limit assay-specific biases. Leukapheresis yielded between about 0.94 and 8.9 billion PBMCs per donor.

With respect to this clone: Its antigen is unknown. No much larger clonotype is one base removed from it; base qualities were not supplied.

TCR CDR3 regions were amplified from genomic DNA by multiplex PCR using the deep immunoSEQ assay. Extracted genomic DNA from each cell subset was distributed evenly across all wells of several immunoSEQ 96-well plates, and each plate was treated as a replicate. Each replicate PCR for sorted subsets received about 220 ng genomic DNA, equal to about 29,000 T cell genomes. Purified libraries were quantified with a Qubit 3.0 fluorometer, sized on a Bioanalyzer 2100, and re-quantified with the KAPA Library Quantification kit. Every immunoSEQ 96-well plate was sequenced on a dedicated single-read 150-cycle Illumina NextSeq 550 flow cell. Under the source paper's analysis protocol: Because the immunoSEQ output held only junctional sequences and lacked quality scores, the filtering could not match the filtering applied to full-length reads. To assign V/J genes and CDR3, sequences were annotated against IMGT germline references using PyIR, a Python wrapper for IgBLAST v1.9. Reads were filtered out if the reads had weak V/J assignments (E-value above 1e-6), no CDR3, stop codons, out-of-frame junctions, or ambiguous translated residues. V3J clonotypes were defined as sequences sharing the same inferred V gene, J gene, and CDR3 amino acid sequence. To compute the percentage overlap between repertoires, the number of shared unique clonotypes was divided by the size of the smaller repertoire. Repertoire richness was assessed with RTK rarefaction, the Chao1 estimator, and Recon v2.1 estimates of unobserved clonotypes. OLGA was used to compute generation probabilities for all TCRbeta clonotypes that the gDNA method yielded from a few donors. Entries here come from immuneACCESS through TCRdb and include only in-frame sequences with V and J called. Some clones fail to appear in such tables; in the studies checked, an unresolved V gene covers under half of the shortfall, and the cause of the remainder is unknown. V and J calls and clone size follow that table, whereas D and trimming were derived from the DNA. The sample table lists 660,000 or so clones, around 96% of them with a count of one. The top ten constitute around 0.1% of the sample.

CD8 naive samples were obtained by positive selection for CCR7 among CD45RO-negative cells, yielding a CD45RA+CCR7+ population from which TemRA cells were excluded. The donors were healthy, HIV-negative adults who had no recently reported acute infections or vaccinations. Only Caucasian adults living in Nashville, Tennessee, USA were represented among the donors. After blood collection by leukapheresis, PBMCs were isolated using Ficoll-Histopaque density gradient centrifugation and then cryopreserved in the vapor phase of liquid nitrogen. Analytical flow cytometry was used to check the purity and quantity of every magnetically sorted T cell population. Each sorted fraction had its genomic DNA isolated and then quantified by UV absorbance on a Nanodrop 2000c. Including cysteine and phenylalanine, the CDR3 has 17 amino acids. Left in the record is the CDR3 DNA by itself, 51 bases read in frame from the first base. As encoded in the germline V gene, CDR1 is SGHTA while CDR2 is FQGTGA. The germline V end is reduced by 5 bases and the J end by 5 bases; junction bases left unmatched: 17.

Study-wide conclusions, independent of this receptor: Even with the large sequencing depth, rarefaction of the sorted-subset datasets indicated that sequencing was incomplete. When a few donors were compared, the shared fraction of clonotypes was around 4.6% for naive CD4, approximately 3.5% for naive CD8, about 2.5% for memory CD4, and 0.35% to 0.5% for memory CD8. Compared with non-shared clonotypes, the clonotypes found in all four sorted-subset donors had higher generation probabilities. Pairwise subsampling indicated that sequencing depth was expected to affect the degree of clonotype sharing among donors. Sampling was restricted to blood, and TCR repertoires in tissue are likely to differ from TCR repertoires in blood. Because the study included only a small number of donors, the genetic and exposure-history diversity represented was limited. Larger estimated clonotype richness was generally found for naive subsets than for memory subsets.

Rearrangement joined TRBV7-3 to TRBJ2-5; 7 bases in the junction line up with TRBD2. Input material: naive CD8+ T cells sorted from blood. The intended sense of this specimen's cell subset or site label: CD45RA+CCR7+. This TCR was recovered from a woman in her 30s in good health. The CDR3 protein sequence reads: CASSPTRTRVEEETQYF. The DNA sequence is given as TGTGCCAGCAGCCCCACCCGGACTAGGGTAGAGGAGGAGACCCAGTACTTC.